This is a list of T cell receptor beta chains from one sample in a study of T cell responses to AZD1222 COVID-19 vaccine. Measured with immunoSEQ multiplex PCR; TCRdb has only the in-frame clones, and not every one. The table records about 140,000 clones, more than 85% of them present only once. The sample here was peripheral blood, taken 28 days after the second AZD1222 dose. These receptors came from an adult who received the AZD1222 COVID-19 vaccine. Both conserved end residues are part of each CDR3. Each record gives: D gene, V gene, clone size, J gene, CDR3 protein, CDR3 DNA. The D gene is left open where the match is weak. Expanded clones are given a class, and other clones once, few, many or no size at all.

D: TRBD1; V: TRBV19; size: -; J: TRBJ2-1; CDR3: CASSLESTGHSYNEQFF; DNA: TGTGCCAGTAGTCTCGAGTCGACAGGGCATTCCTACAATGAGCAGTTCTTC
D: TRBD1; V: TRBV11-3; size: -; J: TRBJ2-1; CDR3: CASSLSGGYNEQFF; DNA: TGTGCCAGCAGCTTATCAGGGGGCTACAATGAGCAGTTCTTC
D: -; V: TRBV6-2/TRBV6-3; size: -; J: TRBJ2-7; CDR3: CASSYSPYEQYF; DNA: TGTGCCAGCAGCTACTCACCCTACGAGCAGTACTTC
D: TRBD2; V: TRBV7-9; size: -; J: TRBJ2-1; CDR3: CASSLYSSGVNEQFF; DNA: TGTGCCAGCAGCTTATACTCTAGCGGAGTCAATGAGCAGTTCTTC
D: -; V: TRBV4-1; size: -; J: TRBJ2-4; CDR3: CASSQDLSPGDIQYF; DNA: TGCGCCAGCAGCCAAGATCTCAGCCCCGGGGACATTCAGTACTTC
D: TRBD2; V: TRBV19; size: -; J: TRBJ2-1; CDR3: CASSELAGGLHEQFF; DNA: TGTGCCAGTAGTGAACTAGCGGGAGGGTTGCATGAGCAGTTCTTC
D: -; V: TRBV5-4; size: -; J: TRBJ2-3; CDR3: CASSWRGIGTDTQYF; DNA: TGTGCCAGCAGCTGGCGCGGGATTGGGACAGATACGCAGTATTTT
D: TRBD1; V: TRBV6-5; size: -; J: TRBJ1-3; CDR3: CASRRDSPGNTIYF; DNA: TGTGCCAGCAGGAGGGACAGTCCTGGAAACACCATATATTTT
D: TRBD2; V: TRBV3-1/TRBV3-2; size: -; J: TRBJ2-2; CDR3: CASSHAGESTGELFF; DNA: TGTGCCAGCAGCCACGCGGGGGAGAGCACCGGGGAGCTGTTTTTT
D: -; V: TRBV5-8; size: -; J: TRBJ1-4; CDR3: CASRGRGNEKLFF; DNA: TGTGCCAGCAGGGGGCGGGGGAATGAAAAACTGTTTTTT
D: -; V: TRBV7-9; size: -; J: TRBJ1-1; CDR3: CASSLEGATEAFF; DNA: TGTGCCAGCAGCTTAGAGGGAGCCACTGAAGCTTTCTTT
D: -; V: TRBV2; size: -; J: TRBJ1-3; CDR3: CASRPTSGNTIYF; DNA: TGTGCCAGCAGACCTACCTCTGGAAACACCATATATTTT
D: -; V: TRBV29-1; size: -; J: TRBJ2-1; CDR3: CSARGNNEQFF; DNA: TGCAGCGCACGGGGAAACAATGAGCAGTTCTTC
D: -; V: TRBV28; size: -; J: TRBJ1-4; CDR3: CASSPPEAANEKLFF; DNA: TGTGCCAGCAGTCCCCCCGAGGCAGCTAATGAAAAACTGTTTTTT
D: -; V: TRBV6-2/TRBV6-3; size: -; J: TRBJ2-7; CDR3: CASSYLMEKSYEQYF; DNA: TGTGCCAGCAGTTACCTTATGGAGAAAAGCTACGAGCAGTACTTC
D: TRBD1; V: TRBV15; size: -; J: TRBJ1-2; CDR3: CATSRAGDRTGYGYTF; DNA: TGTGCCACCAGCAGAGCCGGGGACAGGACCGGGTATGGCTACACCTTC
D: TRBD2; V: TRBV7-9; size: -; J: TRBJ2-1; CDR3: CASSMGLAGDDEQFF; DNA: TGTGCCAGCAGCATGGGACTAGCGGGAGACGATGAGCAGTTCTTC
D: -; V: TRBV6-5; size: -; J: TRBJ1-1; CDR3: CASSYSFGNTEAFF; DNA: TGTGCCAGCAGTTACTCCTTCGGGAACACTGAAGCTTTCTTT
D: -; V: TRBV7-9; size: -; J: TRBJ2-1; CDR3: CASSPKDGHSYNEQFF; DNA: TGTGCCAGCAGCCCCAAAGACGGCCACTCCTACAATGAGCAGTTCTTC
D: -; V: TRBV7-3; size: -; J: TRBJ2-1; CDR3: CASSLRGGAYNEQFF; DNA: TGTGCCAGCAGCTTACGAGGGGGGGCTTACAATGAGCAGTTCTTC
D: -; V: TRBV5-4; size: few; J: TRBJ1-3; CDR3: CASSIGQSSGNTIYF; DNA: TGTGCCAGCAGCATAGGACAGAGCTCTGGAAACACCATATATTTT
D: -; V: TRBV7-2; size: -; J: TRBJ1-2; CDR3: CASSLGLGGGGYTF; DNA: TGTGCCAGCAGCTTAGGGCTGGGCGGGGGTGGCTACACCTTC
D: -; V: TRBV28; size: once; J: TRBJ1-1; CDR3: CASIRPNTEAFF; DNA: TGTGCCAGCATCCGGCCGAACACTGAAGCTTTCTTT
D: -; V: TRBV29-1; size: -; J: TRBJ1-1; CDR3: CSVAPGNTEAFF; DNA: TGCAGCGTCGCACCAGGGAACACTGAAGCTTTCTTT
D: -; V: TRBV6-5; size: -; J: TRBJ1-2; CDR3: CASLRTTGYYGYTF; DNA: TGTGCCAGCCTTCGGACAACCGGGTACTATGGCTACACCTTC
D: -; V: TRBV5-6; size: few; J: TRBJ2-7; CDR3: CASSPAGSSSYEQYF; DNA: TGTGCCAGCAGCCCCGCGGGCTCCTCGTCCTACGAGCAGTACTTC
D: -; V: TRBV7-8; size: -; J: TRBJ2-3; CDR3: CASSLFAGTDTQYF; DNA: TGTGCCAGCAGCCTCTTCGCAGGCACAGATACGCAGTATTTT
D: TRBD1; V: TRBV6-5; size: -; J: TRBJ2-2; CDR3: CASSYSGQAGTGELFF; DNA: TGTGCCAGCAGTTACTCGGGACAGGCGGGGACCGGGGAGCTGTTTTTT
D: TRBD2; V: TRBV7-2; size: -; J: TRBJ2-7; CDR3: CASTLRTSASYEQYF; DNA: TGTGCCAGCACCCTTAGGACTAGCGCCTCCTACGAGCAGTACTTC
D: -; V: TRBV29-1; size: -; J: TRBJ1-2; CDR3: CSGLGGGNYGYTF; DNA: TGCAGCGGGTTGGGGGGCGGTAACTATGGCTACACCTTC
D: TRBD1; V: TRBV11-2; size: -; J: TRBJ1-2; CDR3: CASSFRTGLYGYTF; DNA: TGTGCCAGCAGCTTTCGGACAGGGCTGTATGGCTACACCTTC
D: -; V: TRBV5-5; size: -; J: TRBJ2-3; CDR3: CASSLGEHLTDTQYF; DNA: TGTGCCAGCAGCTTGGGGGAACACCTCACAGATACGCAGTATTTT
D: TRBD2; V: TRBV25-1; size: -; J: TRBJ2-1; CDR3: CASRQTSGSLYEQFF; DNA: TGTGCCAGCAGGCAAACTAGCGGGAGCTTGTATGAGCAGTTCTTC
D: -; V: TRBV7-8; size: few; J: TRBJ1-5; CDR3: CASSPWGSNQPQHF; DNA: TGTGCCAGCAGCCCTTGGGGTAGCAATCAGCCCCAGCATTTT
D: -; V: TRBV4-3; size: -; J: TRBJ2-3; CDR3: CASSQEWRRGKTDTQYF; DNA: TGCGCCAGCAGCCAAGAATGGAGGAGGGGTAAAACAGATACGCAGTATTTT
D: -; V: TRBV4-3; size: few; J: TRBJ1-2; CDR3: CASSQDTANYGYTF; DNA: TGCGCCAGCAGCCAAGACACAGCTAACTATGGCTACACCTTC
D: TRBD2; V: TRBV4-3; size: -; J: TRBJ2-1; CDR3: CASSHALAGGGYNEQFF; DNA: TGCGCCAGCAGCCACGCTCTAGCGGGAGGGGGCTACAATGAGCAGTTCTTC
D: TRBD1; V: TRBV3-1/TRBV3-2; size: -; J: TRBJ2-4; CDR3: CASSQVRQGHIQYF; DNA: TGTGCCAGCAGCCAAGTACGACAGGGGCACATTCAGTACTTC
D: -; V: TRBV27; size: -; J: TRBJ1-2; CDR3: CASSSTGRGYTF; DNA: TGTGCCAGCAGCTCGACAGGACGAGGCTACACCTTC
D: -; V: TRBV9; size: -; J: TRBJ2-7; CDR3: CASSVDLSSYEQYF; DNA: TGTGCCAGCAGCGTGGATCTGAGCTCCTACGAGCAGTACTTC
D: -; V: TRBV28; size: -; J: TRBJ2-5; CDR3: CASSLLTVRTQYF; DNA: TGTGCCAGCAGTTTACTCACGGTACGGACCCAGTACTTC
D: -; V: TRBV15; size: -; J: TRBJ1-2; CDR3: CATSEGSLYGYTF; DNA: TGTGCCACCAGCGAGGGCTCCCTCTATGGCTACACCTTC
D: -; V: TRBV5-8; size: -; J: TRBJ2-7; CDR3: CASSSALGSWSSYEQYF; DNA: TGTGCCAGCAGCTCGGCTCTGGGCAGCTGGAGCTCCTACGAGCAGTACTTC
D: -; V: TRBV9; size: -; J: TRBJ2-2; CDR3: CASSPREVTNTGELFF; DNA: TGTGCCAGCAGCCCTCGTGAGGTCACCAACACCGGGGAGCTGTTTTTT
D: TRBD1; V: TRBV19; size: -; J: TRBJ2-7; CDR3: CASSIAGRGYEQYF; DNA: TGTGCCAGTAGTATAGCGGGCAGGGGGTACGAGCAGTACTTC
D: -; V: TRBV2; size: -; J: TRBJ1-2; CDR3: CASSEARVRGYTF; DNA: TGTGCCAGCAGTGAAGCACGGGTGCGAGGCTACACCTTC
D: -; V: TRBV20-1; size: -; J: TRBJ2-7; CDR3: CSAGLLEQYF; DNA: TGCAGTGCTGGGCTTTTGGAGCAGTACTTC
D: -; V: TRBV15; size: -; J: TRBJ1-1; CDR3: CATSRGTLGRNTEAFF; DNA: TGTGCCACCAGTCGGGGGACCCTGGGGCGGAACACTGAAGCTTTCTTT
D: -; V: TRBV3-1/TRBV3-2; size: -; J: TRBJ1-3; CDR3: CASSQGQGLRLGNTIYF; DNA: TGTGCCAGCAGCCAAGGGCAGGGTCTCCGACTTGGAAACACCATATATTTT
D: -; V: TRBV19; size: once; J: TRBJ1-2; CDR3: CASSILHTSDRRFNYGYTF; DNA: TGTGCCAGTAGTATCCTCCATACTTCCGACAGGCGGTTTAACTATGGCTACACCTTC
D: -; V: TRBV27; size: -; J: TRBJ1-2; CDR3: CASSLLPGEGGYTF; DNA: TGTGCCAGCAGTTTACTGCCAGGGGAGGGAGGCTACACCTTC
D: -; V: TRBV28; size: -; J: TRBJ1-1; CDR3: CASGGHLNTEAFF; DNA: TGTGCCAGCGGGGGACATTTGAACACTGAAGCTTTCTTT
D: TRBD1; V: TRBV7-9; size: -; J: TRBJ1-6; CDR3: CASSFNPTGTDNSPLHF; DNA: TGTGCCAGCAGCTTCAATCCGACCGGGACAGATAATTCACCCCTCCACTTT
D: -; V: TRBV6-2/TRBV6-3; size: -; J: TRBJ1-1; CDR3: CASSYSSRFTEAFF; DNA: TGTGCCAGCAGTTACTCGAGTCGGTTTACTGAAGCTTTCTTT
D: TRBD1; V: TRBV28; size: -; J: TRBJ1-1; CDR3: CASGTGGAEAFF; DNA: TGTGCCAGCGGGACAGGGGGTGCTGAAGCTTTCTTT
D: -; V: TRBV2; size: -; J: TRBJ1-2; CDR3: CAEEDGTYGYTF; DNA: TGTGCCGAGGAAGACGGAACCTATGGCTACACCTTC
D: -; V: TRBV4-3; size: -; J: TRBJ2-5; CDR3: CASCVGGEETQYF; DNA: TGCGCCAGCTGTGTTGGTGGGGAGGAGACCCAGTACTTC